These 17 T cell receptor beta chains originate from one sample sequenced in a study of blood T cell repertoires in COVID-19. TCRdb's table, derived via immunoSEQ multiplex PCR, lists solely in-frame clones and lacks some. The table lists fewer than 250,000 clones, 70% to 85% of them singletons. Sequenced sample: peripheral blood. Every receptor here comes from a woman older than 75 with acute or convalescent COVID-19.

This clone was seen a few times. The chain joins TRBV5-6 to TRBJ1-1; maybe TRBD1 (5 bases). The CDR3 is made up of 14 amino acids. V was cut by 0 bases and J by 3 bases, with 9 bases left in between. Germline V gives CDR1 SGHDT, CDR2 YYEEEE. CDR3 sequence: CASSLDWGDTEAFF. The DNA for the CDR3 is TGTGCCAGCAGCTTGGACTGGGGGGACACTGAAGCTTTCTTT.

The chain is built from TRBV30 and TRBJ2-1; TRBD2 matches at 7 bases. Germline-derived CDR1 and CDR2 are GTSNPN and SVGIG (reference sequence). The trim removed 3 bases at V and 7 bases at J, leaving 3 bases unmatched. The CDR3 is made up of 12 amino acids. As DNA, the CDR3 is TGTGCCTGGAGCCGGACTAGAAATGAGCAGTTCTTC. Translated: CAWSRTRNEQFF. Full variable domain (remainder filled in from reference TRBV30 and TRBJ2-1): SQTIHQWPATLVQPVGSPLSLECTVEGTSNPNLYWYRQAAGRGLQLLFYSVGIGQISSEVPQNLSASRPQDRQFILSSKKLLLSDSGFYLCAWSRTRNEQFFGPGTRLTVL.

The chain combines TRBV27 with TRBJ1-4, with TRBD1 matching over 7 bases. Per germline, CDR1 MNHEY and CDR2 SMNVEV (reference sequence). The CDR3 has 16 amino acids. Trimming at V came to 3 bases and at J to 3 bases, leaving 7 bases not matched to a gene. The chain's CDR3 is CASSFLTGSPNEKLFF. The CDR3 coding sequence is TGTGCCAGCAGTTTCCTGACAGGGAGTCCTAATGAAAAACTGTTTTTT. The whole variable domain, remainder taken from reference TRBV27 and TRBJ1-4, is EAQVTQNPRYLITVTGKKLTVTCSQNMNHEYMSWYRQDPGLGLRQIYYSMNVEVTDKGDVPEGYKVSRKEKRNFPLILESPSPNQTSLYFCASSFLTGSPNEKLFFGSGTQLSVL.

This chain uses TRBV6-2 or TRBV6-3 with TRBJ2-3; D not certain. Trimming took 2 bases from V and 2 from J, leaving 8 bases between them. This CDR3 contains 14 residues. CDR1 is MNHEY and CDR2 is SVGEGT in the germline V gene. This CDR3 reads CASSYLRNTDTQYF. CDR3 DNA sequence: TGTGCCAGCAGTTACCTGAGGAACACAGATACGCAGTATTTT.

This sequence joins TRBV5-1 and TRBJ2-5; maybe TRBD2 (5 bases). From germline, CDR1 is SGHRS and CDR2 YFSETQ. CDR3 length: 15 amino acids. Trimming shortened V by 3 bases and J by 4 bases, and 16 bases separated the two germline ends. The CDR3 loop is CASSSEGRNVETQYF. CDR3 bases: TGCGCCAGCAGCTCCGAGGGCCGCAACGTAGAGACCCAGTACTTC.

With respect to this clone: At one end, the junction sequence differs from germline, possibly due to a read error. The chain carries TRBV11-2 and TRBJ2-1, with 9 bases matching TRBD1. Germline V gene sequence: CDR1 SGHAT, CDR2 FQNNGV. The CDR3 spans 12 residues. CDR3 DNA: TGTGCCAGCAGCAACCGGGACAGGGCATCTGTCTTC. This sequence encodes CASSNRDRASVF.

The chain uses TRBV5-4 and TRBJ2-7, with D uncertain. The CDR3 has 13 amino acids. Germline loops: CDR1 SGHNT, CDR2 YYREEE (reference sequence). Trimming removed 0 bases at V and 3 bases at J, with 7 bases between. CDR3 residues: CASSLAQNYEQYF. The DNA of the CDR3 is TGTGCCAGCAGCTTGGCCCAAAACTACGAGCAGTACTTC.

The chain joins TRBV7-9 to TRBJ1-2, with D perhaps TRBD1 (6 bases). Trimming pared 0 bases from V and 8 bases from J, leaving 13 bases between. Germline-derived CDR1 and CDR2 are SEHNR and FQNEAQ (reference sequence). This CDR3 comprises 14 residues. CDR3 in DNA: TGTGCCAGCAGCTTAGCGCCACAGGGAAAAGGCTACACCTTC. Residues: CASSLAPQGKGYTF.

The rearrangement links TRBV27 to TRBJ2-3; TRBD2 matches at 8 bases. This CDR3 spans 16 amino acids. After removal of 4 bases from V and 3 bases from J, the junction contained 9 bases not matched to a gene. Looked up from germline, CDR1 is MNHEY and CDR2 is SMNVEV (reference sequence). In DNA, the CDR3 is TGTGCCAGCAGTTCCCGGGAGGGCCGATGGACAGATACGCAGTATTTT. Protein: CASSSREGRWTDTQYF.

This clone was seen just once. The chain is built from TRBV5-1 and TRBJ1-3; D unresolved. V was pared by 0 bases and J by 0 bases, with 7 bases between. This CDR3 has 15 residues. Germline V gene lookup returns CDR1 SGHRS and CDR2 YFSETQ. This chain's CDR3 is CASSLDMSSGNTIYF. The CDR3 nucleotides are TGCGCCAGCAGCTTGGATATGAGCTCTGGAAACACCATATATTTT.

The rearrangement uses TRBV19 and TRBJ1-4, with a tentative D call TRBD1 (5 bases). The CDR3 contains 15 residues. Germline values: CDR1 LNHDA, CDR2 SQIVND (reference sequence). With 8 bases removed from V and 10 bases from J, the gap between germline ends came to 23 bases. The CDR3 coding sequence is TGTGCCAGTGTCTCCCTAGCGGGGGATCGGGGAAAACTGTTTTTT. It yields the protein CASVSLAGDRGKLFF.

The chain links TRBV9 to TRBJ2-7; D gene unclear. There are 16 residues in the CDR3. CDR1 and CDR2 from the germline V gene are SGDLS and YYNGEE. The V and J ends lost 5 bases and 2 bases respectively, with 20 bases between them. The CDR3 here is CASRVRGGSRAYEQYF. The CDR3 region has the DNA TGTGCCAGCAGAGTCCGAGGCGGCAGCCGAGCCTACGAGCAGTACTTC.

A few counts support this clone. J is TRBJ1-6 and V is TRBV2; the match to TRBD1 covers 7 bases. Looked up from germline, CDR1 is SNHLY and CDR2 is FYNNEI. This CDR3 comprises 16 residues. Trimming removed 7 bases from V and 3 bases from J; junction bases left unmatched: 9. The CDR3 coding sequence is TGTGCCAGCAAAGATCAGGGGGGAAGCTATAATTCACCCCTCCACTTT. Protein product: CASKDQGGSYNSPLHF.

V and J are TRBV19 and TRBJ2-7, with TRBD1 matching over 8 bases. The V and J ends lost 7 bases and 3 bases, in that order; junction bases with no gene match: 8. Germline V gene lookup returns CDR1 LNHDA and CDR2 SQIVND (reference sequence). There are 14 residues in the CDR3. The CDR3 region is CASKKGQGDYEQYF. For the CDR3, the DNA is TGTGCCAGTAAGAAAGGACAGGGAGACTACGAGCAGTACTTC.

V is TRBV6-2 or TRBV6-3 and J is TRBJ1-5, with D uncertain. Trimming pared 5 bases from V and 9 bases from J, leaving 14 bases between. This CDR3 is built from 13 residues. Germline V gives CDR1 MNHEY, CDR2 SVGEGT. The CDR3, as DNA: TGTGCCAGCAGTACCGACGCCCCAGGGCCCCAGCATTTT. Translated: CASSTDAPGPQHF.

In its sample, this clone was seen once. The chain employs TRBV11-2 and TRBJ2-2, with 8 bases that match TRBD1. This CDR3 has 17 residues. Trimming took 5 bases from V and 4 from J; bases not matched to a gene: 12. Germline V gene lookup returns CDR1 SGHAT and CDR2 FQNNGV. The CDR3 sequence is CASSTQTGAVSTGELFF. The CDR3 bases are TGTGCCAGCAGCACCCAGACAGGGGCGGTGTCCACCGGGGAGCTGTTTTTT.

This CDR3 reads CASSLPRSSGNTIYF. In DNA form, the CDR3 reads TGTGCCAGCAGCTTACCCAGAAGCTCTGGAAACACCATATATTTT. V usage is TRBV7-2 and J usage is TRBJ1-3; D uncertain. The CDR3 runs 15 residues. Germline loops: CDR1 SGHTA, CDR2 FQGNSA. Trimming removed 2 bases from V and 0 bases from J, with 8 bases in between.